These T cell receptor beta chains were read from a single sample in a study of Ad26.COV2.S vaccination and SARS-CoV-2 variants. The repertoire was sequenced with immunoSEQ multiplex PCR; TCRdb's copy has only in-frame clones and lacks some. The sample includes 400,000 to 450,000 clones, around nine tenths of them seen just once. Sequenced here: peripheral blood, sampled in a trial of Ad26.COV2.S vaccine versus placebo. These receptor sequences come from a person between 18 and 65 years old who received the Ad26.COV2.S COVID-19 vaccine or a placebo. The conserved cysteine and the conserved F or W are not part of the CDR3 here. Rows give clone size only sometimes, using once, few, many, or a class for an expanded clone.

TRBJ2-3 few TRBV11-2 ASSLFPLLTDTQY
TRBJ1-1 - TRBV7-9 ASSLASHPVQGNTEAF
TRBJ2-6 - TRBV28 ASSFRSGFSGANVLT
TRBJ2-1 - TRBV5-1 ASSLASGDYNEQF
TRBJ2-3 - TRBV30 AWNGLDTQY
TRBJ2-5 - TRBV5-4 ASSYSGTSGKAQY
TRBJ1-3 once TRBV20-1 SASVQGGGNTIY
TRBJ1-1 - TRBV4-1 ASSQGSTDFGTEAF
TRBJ2-3 - TRBV28 ASSPSQGQGSTDTQY
TRBJ2-7 - TRBV18 ASSPASGTYEQY
TRBJ2-5 - TRBV5-1 ASSREKLETQY
TRBJ2-7 - TRBV18 ASSLPGQGYEQY
TRBJ2-6 - TRBV25-1 ATRGAGANVLT
TRBJ1-6 - TRBV30 AWRGSRNSPLH